This is a list of T cell receptor beta chains from one sample in a study of cytomegalovirus exposure and HLA in healthy donors. Measured with immunoSEQ multiplex PCR; TCRdb has only the in-frame clones, and not every one. The sample has about 65,000 clones; 78% are singletons. The sample taken for sequencing was PBMCs. Receptors were obtained from a girl aged 5-17 years in good health and CMV-seropositive. CDR3s include the opening cysteine and the closing phenylalanine or tryptophan. Fields, in order: clone size, J gene, V gene, D gene, CDR3 protein, CDR3 DNA. D genes are given only for firm matches. Expanded clones are given a class, and other clones once, few, many or no size at all.

clone size: NA; J gene: TRBJ2-1; V gene: TRBV11-3; D gene: TRBD2; CDR3 protein: CASSVGLEYEQFF; CDR3 DNA: TGTGCCAGCAGCGTGGGACTAGAGTATGAGCAGTTCTTC
clone size: NA; J gene: TRBJ1-1; V gene: TRBV29-1; D gene: TRBD1; CDR3 protein: CSVQIGGGSPEAFF; CDR3 DNA: TGCAGCGTTCAGATAGGGGGCGGGTCGCCTGAAGCTTTCTTT
clone size: NA; J gene: TRBJ2-2; V gene: TRBV10-3; D gene: TRBD2; CDR3 protein: CAISGASGINTGELFF; CDR3 DNA: TGTGCCATCAGCGGGGCTAGCGGGATAAACACCGGGGAGCTGTTTTTT
clone size: NA; J gene: TRBJ1-1; V gene: TRBV10-3; D gene: TRBD1; CDR3 protein: CAISESARGRAFF; CDR3 DNA: TGTGCCATCAGTGAGTCTGCCAGGGGGCGAGCTTTCTTT
clone size: once; J gene: TRBJ1-1; V gene: TRBV30; D gene: TRBD1; CDR3 protein: CAWRDRVLEAFF; CDR3 DNA: TGTGCCTGGAGGGACAGGGTACTTGAAGCTTTCTTT
clone size: NA; J gene: TRBJ2-3; V gene: TRBV4-1; D gene: NA; CDR3 protein: CASSQEDPAGDTQYF; CDR3 DNA: TGCGCCAGCAGCCAAGAGGACCCAGCGGGAGATACGCAGTATTTT
clone size: NA; J gene: TRBJ2-2; V gene: TRBV6-4; D gene: TRBD2; CDR3 protein: CASSGLAGVAGELFF; CDR3 DNA: TGTGCCAGCAGTGGACTAGCGGGAGTTGCCGGGGAGCTGTTTTTT
clone size: NA; J gene: TRBJ1-1; V gene: TRBV30; D gene: TRBD1; CDR3 protein: CAWSQGATEAFF; CDR3 DNA: TGTGCCTGGAGCCAGGGGGCCACTGAAGCTTTCTTT
clone size: NA; J gene: TRBJ1-3; V gene: TRBV4-1; D gene: TRBD1; CDR3 protein: CASSYRGQSSGNTIYF; CDR3 DNA: TGCGCCAGCAGCTACAGGGGGCAGAGCTCTGGAAACACCATATATTTT
clone size: few; J gene: TRBJ2-7; V gene: TRBV10-1; D gene: NA; CDR3 protein: CASSAVRRYNEQYF; CDR3 DNA: TGCGCCAGCAGTGCTGTCCGGAGGTACAACGAGCAGTACTTC
clone size: NA; J gene: TRBJ2-7; V gene: TRBV11-2; D gene: NA; CDR3 protein: CASSLIRGGASSYEQYF; CDR3 DNA: TGTGCCAGCAGCTTAATCAGAGGTGGGGCTAGCTCCTACGAGCAGTACTTC
clone size: NA; J gene: TRBJ2-5; V gene: TRBV5-1; D gene: TRBD1; CDR3 protein: CASSRDRVGETQYF; CDR3 DNA: TGCGCCAGCAGCCGGGACAGGGTGGGAGAGACCCAGTACTTC
clone size: NA; J gene: TRBJ2-2; V gene: TRBV11-2; D gene: NA; CDR3 protein: CASTGQTWEVSGELFF; CDR3 DNA: TGTGCCAGCACAGGGCAAACTTGGGAGGTTTCCGGGGAGCTGTTTTTT
clone size: NA; J gene: TRBJ1-2; V gene: TRBV29-1; D gene: NA; CDR3 protein: CSVDTPGGTYGYTF; CDR3 DNA: TGCAGCGTTGATACGCCGGGGGGCACCTATGGCTACACCTTC
clone size: once; J gene: TRBJ2-1; V gene: TRBV2; D gene: TRBD2; CDR3 protein: CASSATSGRHNEQFF; CDR3 DNA: TGTGCCAGCAGTGCGACTAGCGGGAGGCACAATGAGCAGTTCTTC
clone size: once; J gene: TRBJ1-1; V gene: TRBV7-2; D gene: NA; CDR3 protein: CASSLNGDTEAFF; CDR3 DNA: TGTGCCAGCAGCCTCAACGGAGACACTGAAGCTTTCTTT
clone size: NA; J gene: TRBJ1-2; V gene: TRBV7-2; D gene: TRBD1; CDR3 protein: CASSSRWTGQGYTF; CDR3 DNA: TGTGCCAGCAGCTCCAGGTGGACAGGGCAAGGCTACACCTTC
clone size: few; J gene: TRBJ2-7; V gene: TRBV29-1; D gene: TRBD2; CDR3 protein: CSVEGTSGISYEQYF; CDR3 DNA: TGCAGCGTTGAAGGGACTAGCGGGATCTCCTACGAGCAGTACTTC
clone size: NA; J gene: TRBJ2-7; V gene: TRBV6-1; D gene: NA; CDR3 protein: CASTLGSQTYEQYF; CDR3 DNA: TGTGCCAGCACCTTGGGCAGTCAGACCTACGAGCAGTACTTC
clone size: NA; J gene: TRBJ2-5; V gene: TRBV11-3; D gene: NA; CDR3 protein: CASSLRRGETQYF; CDR3 DNA: TGTGCCAGCAGCTTAAGAAGGGGGGAGACCCAGTACTTC
clone size: once; J gene: TRBJ2-5; V gene: TRBV29-1; D gene: TRBD2; CDR3 protein: CSAGGLAGETQYF; CDR3 DNA: TGCAGCGCCGGGGGACTAGCGGGAGAGACCCAGTACTTC
clone size: few; J gene: TRBJ1-5; V gene: TRBV19; D gene: NA; CDR3 protein: CAGGPNQPQHF; CDR3 DNA: TGTGCCGGAGGGCCGAATCAGCCCCAGCATTTT
clone size: NA; J gene: TRBJ2-7; V gene: TRBV27; D gene: TRBD1; CDR3 protein: CASRTGANYEQYF; CDR3 DNA: TGTGCCAGCCGGACAGGGGCTAACTACGAGCAGTACTTC
clone size: NA; J gene: TRBJ2-1; V gene: TRBV25-1; D gene: TRBD1; CDR3 protein: CASSQDRGWYNEQFF; CDR3 DNA: TGTGCCAGCAGCCAAGACAGGGGTTGGTACAATGAGCAGTTCTTC
clone size: NA; J gene: TRBJ2-1; V gene: TRBV28; D gene: TRBD1; CDR3 protein: CASSPPLDRGIVNEQFF; CDR3 DNA: TGTGCCAGCAGCCCTCCTCTCGACAGGGGGATAGTCAATGAGCAGTTCTTC
clone size: NA; J gene: TRBJ2-7; V gene: TRBV28; D gene: TRBD2; CDR3 protein: CASSSVAGGLYEQYF; CDR3 DNA: TGTGCCAGCAGTTCGGTAGCGGGAGGACTCTACGAGCAGTACTTC
clone size: NA; J gene: TRBJ2-7; V gene: TRBV7-5; D gene: NA; CDR3 protein: CARNRGRLTGEQYF; CDR3 DNA: TGTGCCAGGAACAGGGGGCGCTTAACCGGTGAGCAGTACTTC
clone size: once; J gene: TRBJ2-1; V gene: TRBV4-2; D gene: NA; CDR3 protein: CASSQDPRGLTNYNEQFF; CDR3 DNA: TGTGCCAGCAGCCAAGATCCTCGGGGTCTTACTAACTACAATGAGCAGTTCTTC
clone size: NA; J gene: TRBJ1-2; V gene: TRBV7-2; D gene: NA; CDR3 protein: CASSLGGDGLPLNYGYTF; CDR3 DNA: TGTGCCAGCAGCTTAGGGGGAGATGGACTCCCTCTCAACTATGGCTACACCTTC
clone size: NA; J gene: TRBJ1-6; V gene: TRBV5-1; D gene: TRBD1; CDR3 protein: CASSPYRQGKWDSPLHF; CDR3 DNA: TGCGCCAGCAGCCCCTATCGACAGGGGAAGTGGGATTCACCCCTCCACTTT
clone size: many; J gene: TRBJ2-7; V gene: TRBV29-1; D gene: TRBD1; CDR3 protein: CSVEDRTGYTYEQYF; CDR3 DNA: TGCAGCGTTGAAGACCGGACAGGGTACACCTACGAGCAGTACTTC
clone size: NA; J gene: TRBJ1-1; V gene: TRBV5-1; D gene: NA; CDR3 protein: CASSANGPGIEAFF; CDR3 DNA: TGCGCCAGCAGCGCCAATGGGCCAGGTATAGAAGCTTTCTTT
clone size: NA; J gene: TRBJ2-7; V gene: TRBV10-3; D gene: NA; CDR3 protein: CAGGGLASYEQYF; CDR3 DNA: TGTGCTGGAGGAGGCCTGGCCAGCTACGAGCAGTACTTC
clone size: NA; J gene: TRBJ2-7; V gene: TRBV29-1; D gene: NA; CDR3 protein: CSVKTGTYEQYF; CDR3 DNA: TGCAGCGTAAAGACAGGAACCTACGAGCAGTACTTC
clone size: NA; J gene: TRBJ2-1; V gene: TRBV14; D gene: NA; CDR3 protein: CASSHERNGNNEQFF; CDR3 DNA: TGTGCCAGCAGCCACGAGAGGAATGGTAACAATGAGCAGTTCTTC
clone size: once; J gene: TRBJ2-7; V gene: TRBV14; D gene: NA; CDR3 protein: CASSLPGGEQYF; CDR3 DNA: TGTGCCAGCAGCCTGCCCGGGGGCGAGCAGTACTTC
clone size: NA; J gene: TRBJ2-1; V gene: TRBV27; D gene: TRBD2; CDR3 protein: CATSGRSVNEQFF; CDR3 DNA: TGTGCCACTAGCGGGAGGTCAGTGAATGAGCAGTTCTTC
clone size: NA; J gene: TRBJ2-1; V gene: TRBV28; D gene: NA; CDR3 protein: CASKPLPAGGHNNEQFF; CDR3 DNA: TGTGCCAGCAAACCACTCCCAGCAGGAGGGCACAACAATGAGCAGTTCTTC
clone size: NA; J gene: TRBJ2-7; V gene: TRBV28; D gene: TRBD2; CDR3 protein: CASSLSVREGPQYF; CDR3 DNA: TGTGCCAGCAGTTTATCCGTCCGGGAGGGGCCGCAGTACTTC
clone size: NA; J gene: TRBJ2-7; V gene: TRBV5-1; D gene: NA; CDR3 protein: CASRVGGGLSYEQYF; CDR3 DNA: TGCGCCAGCAGGGTTGGGGGGGGCCTCTCCTACGAGCAGTACTTC
clone size: NA; J gene: TRBJ1-5; V gene: TRBV30; D gene: NA; CDR3 protein: CAWRTGQNQPQHF; CDR3 DNA: TGTGCCTGGAGGACCGGACAGAATCAGCCCCAGCATTTT
clone size: NA; J gene: TRBJ2-3; V gene: TRBV30; D gene: TRBD1; CDR3 protein: CAWSGQGTQYF; CDR3 DNA: TGTGCCTGGTCTGGACAGGGAACGCAGTATTTT
clone size: NA; J gene: TRBJ1-1; V gene: TRBV19; D gene: NA; CDR3 protein: CASSTGVTEAFF; CDR3 DNA: TGTGCCAGTAGTACAGGGGTCACTGAAGCTTTCTTT
clone size: NA; J gene: TRBJ1-1; V gene: TRBV5-5; D gene: NA; CDR3 protein: CASSSHGGAAFF; CDR3 DNA: TGTGCCAGCAGCTCCCACGGGGGGGCGGCTTTCTTT
clone size: NA; J gene: TRBJ2-5; V gene: TRBV18; D gene: TRBD1; CDR3 protein: CASSLRTGQETQYF; CDR3 DNA: TGTGCCAGCTCACTCCGGACAGGACAAGAGACCCAGTACTTC
clone size: few; J gene: TRBJ2-3; V gene: TRBV7-2; D gene: TRBD1; CDR3 protein: CASSNGQGVTDTQYF; CDR3 DNA: TGTGCCAGCAGCAATGGACAGGGGGTCACAGATACGCAGTATTTT
clone size: NA; J gene: TRBJ1-5; V gene: TRBV5-4; D gene: NA; CDR3 protein: CASSRVPNQPQHF; CDR3 DNA: TGTGCCAGCAGCCGGGTCCCCAATCAGCCCCAGCATTTT
clone size: NA; J gene: TRBJ2-1; V gene: TRBV18; D gene: NA; CDR3 protein: CASSPWVSGTYNEQFF; CDR3 DNA: TGTGCCAGCTCACCATGGGTTAGCGGAACCTACAATGAGCAGTTCTTC